The 10 T cell receptor beta chains given below trace back to one sample, sequenced in a study of cytotoxic CD8 clonotypes in ibrutinib-treated CLL. Profiling relied on immunoSEQ multiplex PCR, and the TCRdb table lists in-frame clones only, not all of them. The sample includes some 200,000 clones, roughly 73% seen only once; the top ten take around 10%. Sequenced material: PBMCs, taken after 12 months of ibrutinib treatment. All receptors derive from a human donor with chronic lymphocytic leukemia.

This clone was seen more than once but under ten times. V usage is TRBV25-1 and J usage is TRBJ2-1; TRBD2 matches 8 bases. The CDR3 contains 18 residues. The germline gives CDR1 MGHDK, CDR2 SYGVNS. The V segment lost 4 bases and the J segment 0 bases; nucleotides outside the gene matches: 11. The chain's CDR3 is CASSVRGLRGGSYNEQFF. CDR3 DNA sequence: TGTGCCAGCAGTGTCCGAGGGTTACGGGGGGGCTCCTACAATGAGCAGTTCTTC.

The J gene is TRBJ1-6, the V gene TRBV27; TRBD1 might be the D (6 bases). In germline, CDR1 is MNHEY, CDR2 SMNVEV (reference sequence). This CDR3 contains 17 residues. V was clipped by 5 bases and J by 10 bases, with 24 bases between them. The CDR3 nucleotides are TGTGCCAGCAGTCCAACCTCGTCGTTAGCAGGGGTATCACCCCTCCACTTT. Translation: CASSPTSSLAGVSPLHF.

V and J are TRBV18 and TRBJ1-5; D is ambiguous. The CDR3 contains 13 residues. V lost 6 bases and J 1 base, leaving 7 bases between the germline ends. Germline V lookup: CDR1 KGHSH, CDR2 LQKENI. CDR3 loop: CASSSRSNQPQHF. In DNA form, the CDR3 reads TGTGCCAGCTCCAGCCGGAGCAATCAGCCCCAGCATTTT.

The rearrangement uses TRBV15 and TRBJ2-3, with 9 positions matching TRBD2. Looked up from germline, CDR1 is LNHNV and CDR2 is YYDKDF (reference sequence). V lost 2 bases, J lost 1 base, and 1 base stayed unmatched. This CDR3 contains 15 residues. The CDR3 sequence is CATSRRTSGTDTQYF. The CDR3 DNA is TGTGCCACCAGCAGACGGACTAGCGGCACAGATACGCAGTATTTT.

This rearrangement joins TRBV7-9 to TRBJ2-7; no clear D gene. Trimming left V 5 bases short and J 4 bases short, with 9 bases between. Germline CDR1 and CDR2: SEHNR and FQNEAQ (reference sequence). The CDR3 length is 12 residues. DNA of the CDR3: TGTGCCAGCAGCCAGGACCCTTACGAGCAGTACTTC. Its protein is CASSQDPYEQYF.

V usage is TRBV11-2 and J usage is TRBJ2-1, with D possibly matching TRBD1 (6 bases). The V gene's germline CDR1 is SGHAT and CDR2 FQNNGV. The CDR3 runs to 15 residues. Trimming took off 2 bases at V and 0 bases at J, with 8 bases between the two ends. In DNA form, the CDR3 reads TGTGCCAGCAGCTTACAGGGGAGCTCCTACAATGAGCAGTTCTTC. It encodes CASSLQGSSYNEQFF.

CDR3 region: CASSEAQIRGQGAHEQYF. DNA for the CDR3: TGTGCCAGCAGTGAAGCGCAGATTAGGGGACAGGGGGCACACGAGCAGTACTTC. The V gene is TRBV6-1, the J gene TRBJ2-7; 12 bases fit TRBD1. The V and J ends lost 0 bases and 5 bases, in that order; junction bases with no gene match: 11. CDR1 is MNHNS, CDR2 SASEGT, per germline. The CDR3 extends over 18 amino acids.

This chain connects TRBV9 to TRBJ2-7, with a tentative D call TRBD1 (5 bases). Germline lookup yields CDR1 SGDLS and CDR2 YYNGEE. V lost 0 bases and J 3 bases, leaving 13 bases between the germline ends. This CDR3 has 15 amino acids. CDR3 loop: CASSVEVGRNYEQYF. CDR3 DNA sequence: TGTGCCAGCAGCGTAGAGGTGGGGCGTAACTACGAGCAGTACTTC.

The chain combines TRBV19 with TRBJ2-5, with 8 bases that match TRBD1. The CDR3 loop spans 14 amino acids. Germline CDR1 LNHDA, CDR2 SQIVND (reference sequence). The trim removed 10 bases at V and 0 bases at J, leaving 7 bases unmatched. In DNA form, the CDR3 reads TGTGCCACCAAGAGGACAGGGTACCAAGAGACCCAGTACTTC. This gives the protein CATKRTGYQETQYF.

The CDR3 protein is CASSPTGESQPQHF. CDR3 bases: TGTGCCAGCAGCCCGACAGGGGAAAGTCAGCCCCAGCATTTT. V usage is TRBV28 and J usage is TRBJ1-5; 8 bases fit TRBD1. Germline trimming cut 6 bases from V and 6 bases from J; bases unmatched to any gene: 7. Per the germline V gene, CDR1 is MDHEN and CDR2 is SYDVKM. This CDR3 region has 14 residues. The full variable domain, rest sourced from reference TRBV28 and TRBJ1-5, is DVKVTQSSRYLVKRTGEKVFLECVQDMDHENMFWYRQDPGLGLRLIYFSYDVKMKEKGDIPEGYSVSREKKERFSLILESASTNQTSMYLCASSPTGESQPQHFGDGTRLSIL.